The 12 T cell receptor beta chains presented below share a single source sample, sequenced in a study of PD-L1 blockade in urothelial cancer. Using immunoSEQ multiplex PCR, the repertoire was profiled, and TCRdb retains in-frame clones only, with some absent. The table lists about 76,000 clones, 85% to 95% of them singletons, with 0.87% in the top ten. Time point given: peripheral blood 6 weeks after treatment start. Sample: PBMCs, taken around atezolizumab (anti-PD-L1) treatment. The origin of the receptors is a woman older than 75 with urothelial cancer.

The V gene is TRBV11-3, the J gene TRBJ2-5; 9 bases are shared with TRBD1. Germline CDR1 SGHNT, CDR2 YENEEA. The CDR3 has 15 residues. Trimming took 5 bases from V and 5 from J; bases not matched to a gene: 9. CDR3 amino acids: CASSPDRGLWETQYF. The CDR3, as DNA: TGTGCCAGCAGCCCGGACAGGGGTTTGTGGGAGACCCAGTACTTC. Using reference TRBV11-3 and TRBJ2-5 for the parts outside the CDR3, the full variable domain is EAGVVQSPRYKIIEKKQPVAFWCNPISGHNTLYWYLQNLGQGPELLIRYENEEAVDDSQLPKDRFSAERLKGVDSTLKIQPAELGDSAVYLCASSPDRGLWETQYFGPGTRLLVL.

This chain links TRBV4-1 with TRBJ1-5; 7 nucleotides align to TRBD1. CDR1 is MGHRA, CDR2 YSYEKL, per germline. Trimming cost V 1 base and J 7 bases; bases outside gene matches: 7. This CDR3 has 15 amino acids. The CDR3 DNA follows: TGCGCCAGCAGCCAAGGTGGGACAGTCCGGCAGCCCCAGCATTTT. This gives the protein CASSQGGTVRQPQHF.

The rearrangement uses TRBV5-1 and TRBJ1-4, with D uncertain. CDR1 and CDR2 (germline): SGHRS, YFSETQ. Trimming left V 0 bases short and J 1 base short, with 7 bases between. CDR3 length equals 15 residues. The CDR3 nucleotides read TGCGCCAGCAGCTTGGTGGGAGTAACTAATGAAAAACTGTTTTTT. This sequence encodes CASSLVGVTNEKLFF.

Only one count was recorded for this clone. The chain couples TRBV13 to TRBJ2-1; 9 nucleotides line up with TRBD2. The V and J ends lost 1 base and 4 bases, in that order; junction bases with no gene match: 17. CDR1 is PRHDT and CDR2 is FYEKMQ in the germline V gene (reference sequence). The CDR3 consists of 20 residues. The CDR3 DNA is TGTGCCAGCAGCTTAGTCGTTCAGAGGGCTAGCGGGAATGTATACAATGAGCAGTTCTTC. Translating gives CASSLVVQRASGNVYNEQFF.

The sample holds one count of this clone. The CDR3 DNA reads as TGTGCCAGCAGCCCCAGGAGACAGACTTCCTACAATGAGCAGTTCTTC. This encodes CASSPRRQTSYNEQFF. The chain joins TRBV7-9 to TRBJ2-1; perhaps TRBD1 as D (5 bases). The CDR3 is 16 amino acids. Germline lookup yields CDR1 SEHNR and CDR2 FQNEAQ (reference sequence). V shed 5 bases and J shed 1 base, with 15 bases lying between them.

V usage is TRBV15 and J usage is TRBJ1-1, with unresolved D. Trimming removed 1 base from V and 4 bases from J, with 7 bases in between. Germline V gene sequence: CDR1 LNHNV, CDR2 YYDKDF (reference sequence). The CDR3 has 13 amino acids. CDR3 nucleotide sequence: TGTGCCACCAGCAGAGCGGAGGGCACTGAAGCTTTCTTT. It is translated as CATSRAEGTEAFF.

The chain has TRBV9 and TRBJ1-4; D possibly corresponds to TRBD1 (5 bases). Trimming removed 3 bases from V and 0 bases from J, with 12 bases in between. The CDR3 spans 16 residues. The germline CDR1 and CDR2 sequences are SGDLS and YYNGEE. CDR3 region: CASSGGTSATNEKLFF. The CDR3 DNA is TGTGCCAGCAGCGGCGGGACGTCTGCAACTAATGAAAAACTGTTTTTT.

This rearrangement joins TRBV6-6 to TRBJ2-6; a possible D gene is TRBD1 (5 bases). V was clipped by 6 bases and J by 1 base, with 10 bases between them. The CDR3 is made up of 15 amino acids. Germline V lookup: CDR1 MNHNY, CDR2 SVGAGI (reference sequence). The CDR3 protein is CASRRTGSGANVLTF. The CDR3 DNA reads as TGTGCCAGCAGGAGAACAGGTTCTGGGGCCAACGTCCTGACTTTC.

V is TRBV7-2 and J is TRBJ2-7, with D possibly being TRBD2 (5 bases). Germline V gene data show CDR1 as SGHTA and CDR2 as FQGNSA. This CDR3 is built from 15 residues. With 2 bases removed from V and 0 bases from J, the gap between germline ends came to 11 bases. CDR3 DNA: TGTGCCAGCAGCTTATCGGGCGGGCTCTCCTACGAGCAGTACTTC. This encodes CASSLSGGLSYEQYF.

This clone was detected once. This rearrangement joins TRBV14 to TRBJ2-1, with D possibly being TRBD2 (6 bases). This CDR3 is built from 14 residues. CDR1 is SGHDN, CDR2 FVKESK, per germline. Trimming took 5 bases from V and 8 from J, leaving 16 bases between them. CDR3 sequence: CASSSLGGRDEQFF. Here the CDR3 DNA reads TGTGCCAGCAGCTCCTTGGGGGGACGCGATGAGCAGTTCTTC.

J is TRBJ2-5 and V is TRBV5-1, with D perhaps matching TRBD1 (5 bases). CDR1 is SGHRS, CDR2 YFSETQ, per germline. The V end was cut by 3 bases, the J end by 1 base, with 13 bases between. This CDR3 contains 15 residues. The CDR3 DNA reads TGCGCCAGCAGCTCTCAGGGTTCGGGCCAAGAGACCCAGTACTTC. Protein: CASSSQGSGQETQYF.

The rearrangement uses TRBV18 and TRBJ2-1, with D possibly TRBD2 on 6 matching bases. Trimming removed 2 bases at V and 7 bases at J, with 9 bases between. Germline V gives CDR1 KGHSH, CDR2 LQKENI. This CDR3 is built from 13 residues. CDR3 protein: CASSPVRGNEQFF. The CDR3 bases are TGTGCCAGCTCACCAGTCCGGGGGAATGAGCAGTTCTTC.